The sequence of this T cell receptor beta chain was determined in a study of T cells after yellow fever vaccination. TCRdb processed the 5' RACE reads anew with MiXCR; each CDR3 protein has one entry. The sample lists approximately 510,000 distinct CDR3 sequences, less than 25% occurring once. Unmatched junction bases numbered 6, after V lost 2 bases and J lost 7 bases. The CDR3 sequence is 16 residues long. Germline V gene sequence: CDR1 MGHDK, CDR2 SYGVNS. The chain employs TRBV25-1 and TRBJ2-1, with 12 bases aligning to TRBD2. This clonotype was obtained from a man younger than 30 who received the YFV17D yellow fever vaccine. The material was PBMCs, obtained approximately 22 days after the first yellow fever vaccination. The CDR3 protein is CASSERAGLAGNEQFF. The CDR3 DNA reads as TGTGCCAGCAGTGAAAGGGCAGGACTAGCGGGGAATGAGCAGTTCTTC. Full variable domain (outside the CDR3, taken from reference TRBV25-1 and TRBJ2-1): EADIYQTPRYLVIGTGKKITLECSQTMGHDKMYWYQQDPGMELHLIHYSYGVNSTEKGDLSSESTVSRIRTEHFPLTLESARPSHTSQYLCASSERAGLAGNEQFFGPGTRLTVL.